This TCR beta chain was profiled in a study of CD8 T cells in Susac syndrome. A quantity of roughly 0.5 to 1 ug RNA underwent reverse transcription using random hexamers. TCRdb itself ran the immunoSEQ multiplex PCR reads through MiXCR, one entry per CDR3 protein. The table records 60,000 to 75,000 distinct CDR3 sequences, approximately 95% of them present only once. What was sequenced was CD8+ T cells from PBMCs. This sequence originates from a human donor in good health.

The DNA of the CDR3 is TGTGCCAGCAGTCCCGGGACAGGGGACTACGAGCAGTACTTC. Amino acid sequence: CASSPGTGDYEQYF. This chain joins TRBV6-5 and TRBJ2-7, with 10 bases aligning to TRBD1. The CDR3 is 14 residues long. CDR1 and CDR2 (germline): MNHEY, SVGAGI. Trimming at V came to 5 bases and at J to 3 bases, leaving 4 bases not matched to a gene.